This TCR beta chain was found in a study of T-cell memory formation after mild COVID-19. TCRdb itself ran the 5' RACE reads through MiXCR, one entry per CDR3 protein. The sample contains around 130,000 distinct CDR3 sequences, 15% to 20% of which appear only once. The material sequenced was PBMCs or a T cell subset sorted from them (not recorded which). This TCR came from a man between 18 and 35 years old who had mild COVID-19 (a few samples of this study predate the infection). Cell type and time point are not known.

The CDR3 DNA sequence: TGTGCCAGCAGCTTAGTTAGCGGTAGCACTGAAGCTTTCTTT. Its protein product is CASSLVSGSTEAFF. This chain links TRBV7-8 with TRBJ1-1; the D is unclear. Germline V gene sequence: CDR1 SGHVS, CDR2 FQNEAQ. The CDR3 is made up of 14 amino acids. V was trimmed by 1 base and J by 4 bases, leaving 10 bases between them.